This T cell receptor (beta chain) comes out of a study of T cell responses to AZD1222 COVID-19 vaccine. Study summary: Second-dose intervals near 4 or 12 weeks were combined. The study, taken as a whole, reports: Spike-specific TCR breadth and depth both grew after two AZD1222 doses.

The V and J ends lost 1 base and 1 base respectively, with 10 bases between them. Per the germline V gene, CDR1 is SGHNT and CDR2 is YENEEA. The CDR3 extends over 16 amino acids. As regards this clone: Antigen specificity is unknown.

Clones were read by immunoSEQ multiplex PCR, and TCRdb kept only the in-frame ones, dropping some. The sample carries approximately 180,000 clones, around nine tenths recorded once. The material was peripheral blood, obtained on day 0 of AZD1222 vaccination. This clonotype originated in an adult in good health. The chain recombines TRBV11-3 with TRBJ2-2; D gene unclear. The CDR3 reads CASSLGLRVNTGELFF. The CDR3 nucleotides are TGTGCCAGCAGCTTAGGTCTTAGAGTGAACACCGGGGAGCTGTTTTTT. The entire variable domain, with the rest obtained from reference TRBV11-3 and TRBJ2-2, is as follows: EAGVVQSPRYKIIEKKQPVAFWCNPISGHNTLYWYLQNLGQGPELLIRYENEEAVDDSQLPKDRFSAERLKGVDSTLKIQPAELGDSAVYLCASSLGLRVNTGELFFGEGSRLTVL.